A selection of T cell receptor beta chains follows, all from one sample in a study of T cells in Graves' hyperthyroidism and ophthalmopathy. TCRdb reprocessed the multiplex PCR reads with MiXCR, giving one entry per CDR3 protein. In the table there are hundreds of thousands of distinct CDR3 sequences, approximately 19% of which are singletons. The sequenced sample was blood. The receptors originated from a man aged 50 to 60 with Graves' ophthalmopathy. The CDR3 runs from the conserved cysteine through the conserved F or W. Fields, in order: CDR3 protein, CDR3 DNA, J gene, V gene, D gene, clone size. D genes are given only for firm matches. Clone size is stated in some rows and not others, as once, few, many or a class when expanded.

CATGGQEGYGYTF	TGTGCCACCGGTGGACAGGAGGGCTATGGCTACACCTTC	TRBJ1-2	TRBV5-6	TRBD1	.
CATRDGTGDTQYF	TGTGCCACCCGGGACGGGACGGGAGATACGCAGTATTTT	TRBJ2-3	TRBV24-1	.	few
CAWSFGTATNEKLFF	TGTGCCTGGAGTTTCGGGACTGCAACTAATGAAAAACTGTTTTTT	TRBJ1-4	TRBV30	.	many
CSASPRLAGEDTQYF	TGCAGTGCTAGCCCCCGACTAGCGGGAGAGGATACGCAGTATTTT	TRBJ2-3	TRBV20-1	TRBD2	many
CASTRGLTGLYEQYF	TGTGCCAGCACCAGAGGGCTGACAGGGCTATACGAGCAGTACTTC	TRBJ2-7	TRBV6-1	TRBD1	many
CASTTGTGGRETQYF	TGTGCCAGTACTACCGGGACAGGGGGCCGTGAGACCCAGTACTTC	TRBJ2-5	TRBV19	TRBD1	.
CALTSGRAREQYF	TGTGCACTTACTAGCGGGAGGGCTCGGGAGCAGTACTTC	TRBJ2-7	TRBV30	TRBD2	.
CASSESGLRSPLHF	TGCGCCAGCAGTGAGTCGGGGCTTCGATCACCCCTCCACTTT	TRBJ1-6	TRBV10-1	.	.
CSAPGTGAGYTF	TGCAGTGCCCCAGGGACAGGGGCTGGCTACACCTTC	TRBJ1-2	TRBV20-1	TRBD1	few
CASSWGPGTSVTDTQYF	TGTGCCAGCAGCTGGGGACCCGGGACTAGCGTCACAGATACGCAGTATTTT	TRBJ2-3	TRBV5-5	TRBD2	few
CASGLVPRGTGTTEAFF	TGTGCTAGTGGTTTGGTCCCTCGGGGGACAGGGACCACTGAAGCTTTCTTT	TRBJ1-1	TRBV12-5	TRBD1	few
CASSQIGSAFERVTEAFF	TGTGCCAGCAGCCAGATAGGGTCGGCCTTCGAACGGGTCACTGAAGCTTTCTTT	TRBJ1-1	TRBV12-3/TRBV12-4	.	many
CASSQAATNEKLFF	TGCGCCAGCAGCCAGGCCGCAACTAATGAAAAACTGTTTTTT	TRBJ1-4	TRBV5-1	.	few
CASRDSGGVLAKNIQYF	TGTGCCAGCAGAGATAGCGGAGGTGTTTTAGCCAAAAACATTCAGTACTTC	TRBJ2-4	TRBV6-1	.	few
CASSQGLVETQYF	TGTGCCAGCAGCCAAGGTTTGGTGGAGACCCAGTACTTC	TRBJ2-5	TRBV14	.	many
CASQDRGGTEAFF	TGTGCCAGCCAGGACCGCGGAGGCACTGAAGCTTTCTTT	TRBJ1-1	TRBV2	.	many
CSVGPDSYEQYF	TGCAGCGTTGGGCCGGACTCCTACGAGCAGTACTTC	TRBJ2-7	TRBV29-1	.	few
CASRSFPYEQYF	TGTGCCAGCAGGAGTTTCCCCTACGAGCAGTACTTC	TRBJ2-7	TRBV6-2/TRBV6-3	.	few
CASSLAGWTGSSYEQYF	TGTGCCAGCAGCTTAGCAGGGTGGACGGGGAGCTCCTACGAGCAGTACTTC	TRBJ2-7	TRBV11-2	.	many
CASSSLGSNNEQFF	TGTGCCAGCAGTTCGTTGGGATCGAACAATGAGCAGTTCTTC	TRBJ2-1	TRBV27	.	.
CASSPRSSAYYEQYF	TGTGCCAGCAGCCCCCGGTCTAGCGCATACTACGAGCAGTACTTC	TRBJ2-7	TRBV9	.	few
CATSRDTAGTEAFF	TGTGCCACCAGTCGGGACACGGCGGGGACTGAAGCTTTCTTT	TRBJ1-1	TRBV15	.	many
CSAFRDYYNEQFF	TGCAGTGCTTTCCGGGACTACTACAATGAGCAGTTCTTC	TRBJ2-1	TRBV20-1	TRBD2	many
CASSQDGRQVYF	TGTGCCAGCAGCCAAGACGGTAGACAGGTGTACTTC	TRBJ2-5	TRBV4-2	.	few
CASRGEYYNEQFF	TGTGCCAGCAGAGGGGAATATTACAATGAGCAGTTCTTC	TRBJ2-1	TRBV6-2/TRBV6-3	.	few